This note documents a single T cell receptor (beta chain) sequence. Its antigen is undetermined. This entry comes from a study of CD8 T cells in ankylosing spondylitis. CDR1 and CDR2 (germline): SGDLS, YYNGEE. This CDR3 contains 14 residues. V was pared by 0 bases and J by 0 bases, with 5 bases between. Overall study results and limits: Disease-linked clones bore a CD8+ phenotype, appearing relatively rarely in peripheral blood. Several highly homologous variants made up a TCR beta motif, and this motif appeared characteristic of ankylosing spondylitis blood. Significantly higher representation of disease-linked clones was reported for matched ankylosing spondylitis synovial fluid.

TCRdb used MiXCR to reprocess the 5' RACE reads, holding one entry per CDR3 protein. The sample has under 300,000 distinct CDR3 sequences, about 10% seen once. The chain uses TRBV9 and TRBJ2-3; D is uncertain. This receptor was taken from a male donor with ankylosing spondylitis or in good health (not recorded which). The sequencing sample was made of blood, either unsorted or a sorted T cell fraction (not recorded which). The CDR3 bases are TGTGCCAGCAGCGTAGGATTAAGCACAGATACGCAGTATTTT. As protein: CASSVGLSTDTQYF.